This TCR beta chain originates from a study of blood T cell repertoires in COVID-19. The V gene lost 6 bases and the J gene lost 12 bases, with 21 bases spanning the gap. The V gene's germline CDR1 is MGHDK and CDR2 SYGVNS. This CDR3 is built from 14 residues. TCRdb's copy holds only in-frame clones and misses some; the assay was immunoSEQ multiplex PCR. The sample includes just under 150,000 clones, approximately 80% of them seen just once. This chain uses TRBV25-1 with TRBJ1-3; perhaps TRBD1 as D (6 bases). The sequencing sample was made of peripheral blood. The receptor's source is a human donor in a cohort sampled during active COVID-19. The CDR3 protein is CASSTNRAFPHIYF. The CDR3, as DNA: TGTGCCAGCAGCACAAACAGGGCGTTTCCTCACATATATTTT.